This TCR beta chain emerged from a study of T-cell reconstitution after alpha-beta-depleted transplantation in children. This sample's TCRbeta library carried unique molecular identifier barcodes. One entry per CDR3 protein results from TCRdb running MiXCR on the PCR reads. The table includes around 180,000 distinct CDR3 sequences, approximately 10% detected once. Regarding the study as a whole: Reports say that about two months after transplant, the alpha-beta T cells came out of several hundred graft clones that had expanded.

The V gene lost 4 bases and the J gene lost 3 bases, with 13 bases spanning the gap. CDR3 length: 14 residues. This clonotype was picked up many times. Its specificity is not known. The TCR sequence derives from a boy aged 2 to 9 with acute myeloid leukemia, due to receive a stem cell transplant. The material sequenced was PBMCs, taken before TCRalphabeta/CD19-depleted stem cell transplant. The rearrangement joins TRBV12-3 or TRBV12-4 to TRBJ2-7; the D is unclear. The CDR3 is CASSSYSGFYEQYF. For the CDR3, the DNA is TGTGCCAGCAGTTCCTATTCCGGGTTCTACGAGCAGTACTTC.